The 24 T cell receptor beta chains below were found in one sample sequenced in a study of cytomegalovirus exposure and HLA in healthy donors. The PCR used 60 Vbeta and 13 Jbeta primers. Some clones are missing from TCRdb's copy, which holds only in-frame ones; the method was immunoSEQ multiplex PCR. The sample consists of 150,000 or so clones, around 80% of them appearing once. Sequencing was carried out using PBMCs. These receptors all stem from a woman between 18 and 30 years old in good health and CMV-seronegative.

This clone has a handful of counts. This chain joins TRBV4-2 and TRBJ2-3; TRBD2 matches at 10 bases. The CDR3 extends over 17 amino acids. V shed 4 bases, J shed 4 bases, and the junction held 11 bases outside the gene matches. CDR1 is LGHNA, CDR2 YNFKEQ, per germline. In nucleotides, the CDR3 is TGTGCCAGCAGCCCCGAGCGGAGCGGGAGGGAGGCAGATACGCAGTATTTT. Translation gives CASSPERSGREADTQYF.

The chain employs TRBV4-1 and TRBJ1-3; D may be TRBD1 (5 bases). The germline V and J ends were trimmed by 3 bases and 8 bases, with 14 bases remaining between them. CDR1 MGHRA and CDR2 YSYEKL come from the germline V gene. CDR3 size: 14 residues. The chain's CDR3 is CASSHGNPGDTIYF. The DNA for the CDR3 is TGCGCCAGCAGCCATGGGAACCCGGGGGACACCATATATTTT.

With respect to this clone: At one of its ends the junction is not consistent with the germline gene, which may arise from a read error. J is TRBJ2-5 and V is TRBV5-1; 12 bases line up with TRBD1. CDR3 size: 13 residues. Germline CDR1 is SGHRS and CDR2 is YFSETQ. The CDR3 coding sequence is TGCGCCAGCAGCTTGGGGGACAGGGGGCTCCCGGACTTC. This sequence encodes CASSLGDRGLPDF.

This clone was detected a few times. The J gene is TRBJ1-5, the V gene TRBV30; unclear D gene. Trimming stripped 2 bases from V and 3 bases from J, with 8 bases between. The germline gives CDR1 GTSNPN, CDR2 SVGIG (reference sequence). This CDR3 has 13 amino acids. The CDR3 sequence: CAWSRGNNQPQHF. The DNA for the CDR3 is TGTGCCTGGAGTAGAGGAAACAATCAGCCCCAGCATTTT.

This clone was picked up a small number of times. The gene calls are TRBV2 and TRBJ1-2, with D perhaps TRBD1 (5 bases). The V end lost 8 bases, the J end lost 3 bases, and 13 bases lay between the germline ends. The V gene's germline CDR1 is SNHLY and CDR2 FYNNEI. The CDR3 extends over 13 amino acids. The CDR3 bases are TGTGCCAGCGGGAAGGGGATCGACTATGGCTACACCTTC. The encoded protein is CASGKGIDYGYTF. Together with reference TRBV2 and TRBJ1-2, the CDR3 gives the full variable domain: EPEVTQTPSHQVTQMGQEVILRCVPISNHLYFYWYRQILGQKVEFLVSFYNNEISEKSEIFDDQFSVERPDGSNFTLKIRSTKLEDSAMYFCASGKGIDYGYTFGSGTRLTVV.

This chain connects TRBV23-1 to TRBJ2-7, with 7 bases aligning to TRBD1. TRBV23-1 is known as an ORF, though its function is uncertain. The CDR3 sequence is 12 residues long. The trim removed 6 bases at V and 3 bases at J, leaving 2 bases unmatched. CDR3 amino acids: CASSYRGYEQYF. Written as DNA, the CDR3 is TGCGCCAGCAGCTACAGGGGCTACGAGCAGTACTTC.

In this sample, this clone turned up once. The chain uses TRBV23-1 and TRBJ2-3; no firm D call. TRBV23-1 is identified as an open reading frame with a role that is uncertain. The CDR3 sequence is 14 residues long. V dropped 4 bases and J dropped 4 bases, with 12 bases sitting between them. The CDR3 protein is CASSPRVSPDTQYF. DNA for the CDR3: TGCGCCAGCAGTCCCCGGGTTAGTCCAGATACGCAGTATTTT.

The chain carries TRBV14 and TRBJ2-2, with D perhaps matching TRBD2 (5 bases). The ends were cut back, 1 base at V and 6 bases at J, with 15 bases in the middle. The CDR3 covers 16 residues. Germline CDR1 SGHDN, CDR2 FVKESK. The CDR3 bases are TGTGCCAGCAGCCAAGTCTATGGCGTCGGGGCCGGGGAGCTGTTTTTT. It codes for CASSQVYGVGAGELFF.

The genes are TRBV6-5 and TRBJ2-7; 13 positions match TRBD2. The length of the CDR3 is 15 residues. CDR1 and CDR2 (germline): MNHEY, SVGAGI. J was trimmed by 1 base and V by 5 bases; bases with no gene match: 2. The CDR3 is CASSPGLAGSYEQYF. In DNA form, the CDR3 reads TGTGCCAGCAGTCCGGGACTAGCGGGATCCTACGAGCAGTACTTC.

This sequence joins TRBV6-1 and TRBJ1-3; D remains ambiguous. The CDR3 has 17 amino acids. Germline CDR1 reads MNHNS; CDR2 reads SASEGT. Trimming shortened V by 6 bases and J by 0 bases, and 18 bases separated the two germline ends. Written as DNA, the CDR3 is TGTGCCAGCAGAGAATGGGCAGACCACCACTCTGGAAACACCATATATTTT. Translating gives CASREWADHHSGNTIYF.

CDR3 in amino acids: CASSYSRGNYGYTF. The CDR3 nucleotides are TGTGCCAGCAGTTACTCCCGCGGTAACTATGGCTACACCTTC. The J gene is TRBJ1-2, the V gene TRBV6-5; D gene ambiguous. The germline gives CDR1 MNHEY, CDR2 SVGAGI. The V end was cut by 0 bases, the J end by 1 base, with 6 bases between. CDR3 size: 14 residues.

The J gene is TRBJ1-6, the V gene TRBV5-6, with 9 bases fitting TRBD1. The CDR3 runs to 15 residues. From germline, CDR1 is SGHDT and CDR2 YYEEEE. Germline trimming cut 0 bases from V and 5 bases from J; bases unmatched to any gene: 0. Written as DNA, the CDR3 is TGTGCCAGCAGCTTGGACAGGGGGCATAATTCACCCCTCCACTTT. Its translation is CASSLDRGHNSPLHF.

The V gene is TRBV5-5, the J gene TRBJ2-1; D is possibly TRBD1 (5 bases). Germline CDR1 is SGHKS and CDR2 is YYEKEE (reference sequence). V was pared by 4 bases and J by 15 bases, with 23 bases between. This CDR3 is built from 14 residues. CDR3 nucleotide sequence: TGTGCCAGCAGCCTTGGGGCCCAGGGAATCGGAGTGTTCTTC. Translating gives CASSLGAQGIGVFF.

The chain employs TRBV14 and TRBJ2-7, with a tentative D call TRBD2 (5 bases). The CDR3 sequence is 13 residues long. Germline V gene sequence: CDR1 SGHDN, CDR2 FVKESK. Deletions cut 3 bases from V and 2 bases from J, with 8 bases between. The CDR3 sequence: CASSQSGAYEQYF. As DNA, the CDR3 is TGTGCCAGCAGCCAGAGCGGAGCCTACGAGCAGTACTTC.

The CDR3 bases are TGTGCCAGCAATCTTAGCGGGAGTTCTGGGGCCAACGTCCTGACTTTC. The encoded protein is CASNLSGSSGANVLTF. The V gene is TRBV28, the J gene TRBJ2-6; 9 positions agree with TRBD2. This CDR3 region has 16 residues. V shed 7 bases, J shed 1 base, and the junction held 5 bases outside the gene matches. CDR1 is MDHEN, CDR2 SYDVKM, per germline.

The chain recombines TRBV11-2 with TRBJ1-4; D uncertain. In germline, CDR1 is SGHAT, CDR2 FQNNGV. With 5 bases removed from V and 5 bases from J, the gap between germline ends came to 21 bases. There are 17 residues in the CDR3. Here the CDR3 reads CASSPVTEQEENEKLFF. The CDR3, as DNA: TGTGCCAGCAGCCCGGTAACAGAGCAAGAAGAGAATGAAAAACTGTTTTTT.

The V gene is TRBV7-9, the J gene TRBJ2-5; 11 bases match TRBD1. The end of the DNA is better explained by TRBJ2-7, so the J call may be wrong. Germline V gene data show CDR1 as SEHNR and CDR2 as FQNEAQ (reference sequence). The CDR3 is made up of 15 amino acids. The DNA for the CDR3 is TGTGCCAGCAGCAGGGGGGACAGGGGGACGAGCGAGCAGTACTTC. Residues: CASSRGDRGTSEQYF.

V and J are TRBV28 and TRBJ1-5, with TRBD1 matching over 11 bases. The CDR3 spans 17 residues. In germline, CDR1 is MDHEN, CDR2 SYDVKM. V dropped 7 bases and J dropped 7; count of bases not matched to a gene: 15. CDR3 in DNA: TGTGCCAGCACGTCCACACTGGACAGGGGGCAGTGGCAGCCCCAGCATTTT. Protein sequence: CASTSTLDRGQWQPQHF.

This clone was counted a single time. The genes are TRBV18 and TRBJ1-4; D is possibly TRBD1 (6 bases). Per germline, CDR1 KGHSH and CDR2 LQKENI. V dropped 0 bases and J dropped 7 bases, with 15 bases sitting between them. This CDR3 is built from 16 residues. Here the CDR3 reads CASSPPIDRWSEKLFF. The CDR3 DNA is TGTGCCAGCTCACCACCGATCGACAGGTGGAGTGAAAAACTGTTTTTT.

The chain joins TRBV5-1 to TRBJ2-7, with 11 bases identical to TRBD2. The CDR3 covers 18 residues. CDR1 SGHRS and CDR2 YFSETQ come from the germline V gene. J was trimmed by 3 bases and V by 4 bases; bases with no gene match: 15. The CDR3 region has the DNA TGCGCCAGCAGCCATCCACCTACTAGCGGGAGTCTGGTCTACGAGCAGTACTTC. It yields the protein CASSHPPTSGSLVYEQYF.

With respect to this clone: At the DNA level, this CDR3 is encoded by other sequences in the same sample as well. The chain's CDR3 is CASSLGQGGELFF. The CDR3 DNA reads as TGTGCCAGCAGCTTAGGGCAGGGCGGGGAGCTGTTTTTT. The rearrangement links TRBV11-2 to TRBJ2-2; possible D gene TRBD1, 5 bases. V was trimmed by 1 base and J by 7 bases, leaving 7 bases between them. The CDR3 length is 13 residues. The V gene's germline CDR1 is SGHAT and CDR2 FQNNGV.

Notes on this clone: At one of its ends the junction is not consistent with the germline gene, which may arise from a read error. The CDR3 DNA is TGTTCCAGCAGCATGACAGGCTACGAGCAGTACTTC. Protein product: CSSSMTGYEQYF. The chain has TRBV7-9 and TRBJ2-7; tentatively, D is TRBD1 (6 bases). Germline V gives CDR1 SEHNR, CDR2 FQNEAQ (reference sequence). CDR3 length: 12 amino acids.

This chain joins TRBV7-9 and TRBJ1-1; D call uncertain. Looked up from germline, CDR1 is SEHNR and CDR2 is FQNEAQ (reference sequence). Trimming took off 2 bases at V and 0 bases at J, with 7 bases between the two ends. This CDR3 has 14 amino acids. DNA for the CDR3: TGTGCCAGCAGCTTAACAAATATGAACACTGAAGCTTTCTTT. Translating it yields CASSLTNMNTEAFF.

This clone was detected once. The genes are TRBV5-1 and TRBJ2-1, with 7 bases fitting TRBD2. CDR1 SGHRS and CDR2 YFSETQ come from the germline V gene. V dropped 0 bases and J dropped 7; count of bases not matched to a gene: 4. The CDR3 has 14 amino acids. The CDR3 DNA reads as TGCGCCAGCAGCTTGGAGAGCGGGGAAAATGAGCAGTTCTTC. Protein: CASSLESGENEQFF.